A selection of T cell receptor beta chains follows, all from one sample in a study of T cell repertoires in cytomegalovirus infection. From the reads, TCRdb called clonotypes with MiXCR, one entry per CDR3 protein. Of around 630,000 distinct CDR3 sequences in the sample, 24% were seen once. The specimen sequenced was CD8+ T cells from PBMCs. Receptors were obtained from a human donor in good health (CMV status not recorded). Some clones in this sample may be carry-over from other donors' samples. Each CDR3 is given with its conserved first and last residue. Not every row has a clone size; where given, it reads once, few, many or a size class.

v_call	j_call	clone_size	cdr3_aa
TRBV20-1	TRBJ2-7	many	CSARGTGVFEQYF
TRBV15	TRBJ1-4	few	CATSRARGPTNEKLFF
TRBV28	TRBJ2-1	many	CASSRQGLGPEQFF
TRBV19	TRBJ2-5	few	CASSIAAGQGEKTQYF
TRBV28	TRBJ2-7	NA	CASSLTGLPPYEQYF
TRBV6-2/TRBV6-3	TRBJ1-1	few	CASSYGGLTEAFF
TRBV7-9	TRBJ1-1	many	CASSFWGQVNTEAFF
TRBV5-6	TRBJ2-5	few	CASSLGTGRVGYETQYF
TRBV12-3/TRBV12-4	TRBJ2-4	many	CASSLMAGGENIQYF
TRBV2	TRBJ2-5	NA	CASSVTGEMRETQYF
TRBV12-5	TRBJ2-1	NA	CASVTTGYNEQFF
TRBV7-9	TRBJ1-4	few	CASSLFGPDGNEKLFF
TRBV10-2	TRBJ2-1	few	CASSESGPYNEQFF
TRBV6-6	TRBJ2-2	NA	CANSYSKAGELFF
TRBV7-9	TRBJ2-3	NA	CASSLSGVSPDTQYF
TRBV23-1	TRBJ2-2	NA	CASSQCVGTGELFF
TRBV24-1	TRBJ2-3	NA	CATSDGGGSGPRNTQYF
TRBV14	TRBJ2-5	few	CASRPSGKLPRTQYF
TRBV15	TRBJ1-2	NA	CATSRDKGTGVGYTF
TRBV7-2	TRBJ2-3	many	CASSSRPLGESTDTQYF
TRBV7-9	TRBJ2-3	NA	CASNLRGLAGTGTDTQYF
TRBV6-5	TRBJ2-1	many	CASSSLTGGSYNEQFF
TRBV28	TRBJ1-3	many	CASSSPTTGKGSSGNTIYF
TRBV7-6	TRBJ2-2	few	CASSHDYSAGELFF
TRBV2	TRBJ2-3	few	CAREASTDTQYF
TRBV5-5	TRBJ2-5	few	CASSLVEGGETQYF
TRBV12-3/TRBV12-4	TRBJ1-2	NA	CASSFSSTANYGYTF
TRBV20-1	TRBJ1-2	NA	CSADSYGYTF
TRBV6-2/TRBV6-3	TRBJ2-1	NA	CATSISGGAGEQFF
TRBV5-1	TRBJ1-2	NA	CASKGTETNYGYTF
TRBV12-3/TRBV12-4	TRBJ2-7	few	CASRFPGGAEQYF
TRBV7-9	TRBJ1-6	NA	CVSSLPSNNSPLHF
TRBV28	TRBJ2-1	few	CASTQFGLAGGLYNEQFF
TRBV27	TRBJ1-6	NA	CASSFGRQGGNSPLHF
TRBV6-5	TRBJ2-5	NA	CASRFDTEETQYF
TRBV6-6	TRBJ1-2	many	CATRDRPYGYTF
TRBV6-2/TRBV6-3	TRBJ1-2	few	CASSYSKRGDYGYTF
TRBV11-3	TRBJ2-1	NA	CASSLGHSKGRPSNEQFF
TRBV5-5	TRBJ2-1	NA	CASSGWETRVNEQFF
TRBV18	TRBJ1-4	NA	CASSPAAATNEKLFF
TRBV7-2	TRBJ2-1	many	CASSPPLGPTYNEQFF
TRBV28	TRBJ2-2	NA	CASSLNREHPGELFF
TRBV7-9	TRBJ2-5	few	CASSPGQGIVGQETQYF
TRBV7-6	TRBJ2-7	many	CASSLGDYEQYF
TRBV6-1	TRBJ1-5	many	CASSPSGGNQPQHF
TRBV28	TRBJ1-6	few	CASSLGTGGVSPLHF
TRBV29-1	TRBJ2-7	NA	CSVPGTNDEQYF
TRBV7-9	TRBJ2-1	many	CASSGSGGSYNEQFF
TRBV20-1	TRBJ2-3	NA	CSARDAIPGLAGVSTDTQYF
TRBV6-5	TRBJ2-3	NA	CASSYAGGSDTQYF
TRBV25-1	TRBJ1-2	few	CVSSERGRDRPYGYTF
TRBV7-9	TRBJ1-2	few	CASSLTLNGYTF
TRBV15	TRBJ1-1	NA	CATSRDPGEAFF
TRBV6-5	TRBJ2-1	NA	CATLAGTSYNEQFF